The present T cell receptor beta chain was sequenced within a study of blood T cell repertoires in COVID-19. About the study: Sources were T cells, B-cell-depleted T cells, or PBMCs; the material itself was cDNA or gDNA.

The method was immunoSEQ multiplex PCR; TCRdb's version includes in-frame clones alone and lacks a portion of them. This sample has about 94,000 clones, with 65% to 85% found just once. The V end lost 4 bases, the J end lost 3 bases, and 10 bases lay between the germline ends. Germline V gene lookup returns CDR1 SGHDT and CDR2 YYEEEE. The CDR3 loop spans 14 amino acids. The sequenced material came from peripheral blood. The chain employs TRBV5-6 and TRBJ1-4; no firm D call. This TCR was sampled from a man between 60 and 75 years old with acute or convalescent COVID-19. The CDR3 reads CASSGTGANEKLFF. For the CDR3, the DNA is TGTGCCAGCAGCGGAACTGGAGCTAATGAAAAACTGTTTTTT.